One and the same sample provided the 5 T cell receptor beta chains below, sequenced in a study of T cells in localized non-small cell lung cancer. Sequenced by immunoSEQ multiplex PCR; TCRdb stores in-frame clones only, minus some. The top ten hold 17% of the sample, which has approximately 49,000 clones, roughly 77% seen once. Specimen: peripheral blood, collected before any cancer treatment. All receptors derive from a man between 35 and 75 years old with stage I squamous cell lung carcinoma.

This clone was seen a few times. CDR3 sequence: CASSPDRVESPLHF. CDR3 DNA sequence: TGCGCCAGCAGCCCGGACAGGGTGGAATCACCCCTCCACTTT. The chain combines TRBV5-1 with TRBJ1-6; 8 bases fit TRBD1. The V and J ends lost 4 bases and 10 bases, in that order; junction bases with no gene match: 7. The CDR3 is 14 amino acids. Germline lookup yields CDR1 SGHRS and CDR2 YFSETQ.

This rearrangement joins TRBV27 to TRBJ2-3; D possibly corresponds to TRBD1 (6 bases). The germline V gene encodes CDR1 MNHEY and CDR2 SMNVEV (reference sequence). The CDR3 has 14 residues. V was shortened by 5 bases and J by 5 bases, with 14 bases between the two germline ends. The CDR3 sequence is CASSPSGERDTQYF. The DNA for the CDR3 is TGTGCCAGCAGTCCTTCAGGGGAAAGAGATACGCAGTATTTT.

The CDR3 nucleotides read TGTGCCATCAGTCCAGATTACTCCTACGAGCAGTACTTC. The encoded protein is CAISPDYSYEQYF. The V and J genes are TRBV10-3 and TRBJ2-7; D ambiguous. The V end was cut by 5 bases, the J end by 0 bases, with 8 bases between. Looked up from germline, CDR1 is ENHRY and CDR2 is SYGVKD. The CDR3 has 13 residues.

This chain uses TRBV27 with TRBJ1-1; the D gene is possibly TRBD1 (6 bases). The CDR3 has 13 amino acids. The germline V gene has CDR1 MNHEY and CDR2 SMNVEV (reference sequence). V gave up 3 bases and J gave up 1 base, with 6 bases separating them. The CDR3 loop is CASSLTGNTEAFF. As DNA, the CDR3 is TGTGCCAGCAGTTTGACAGGGAACACTGAAGCTTTCTTT.

The V and J genes are TRBV30 and TRBJ1-2; 8 positions agree with TRBD1. Trimming took 5 bases from V and 7 from J; bases not matched to a gene: 3. Germline CDR1 is GTSNPN and CDR2 is SVGIG (reference sequence). The CDR3 length is 11 residues. The CDR3 is CAWDRGSGYTF. The CDR3 nucleotides are TGTGCCTGGGACAGGGGTTCTGGCTACACCTTC.